This is a list of T cell receptor beta chains from one sample in a study of CD8+ T cells in alopecia areata. Profiled with immunoSEQ multiplex PCR; TCRdb holds only in-frame clones, not every one. This table has approximately 200,000 clones, 55% to 70% appearing once. The starting material was CD4+ T cells sorted from blood, obtained at week 24, from a patient treated with tofacitinib. All receptors derive from a human donor with alopecia areata. The CDR3 runs from the conserved cysteine through the conserved F or W. A D gene is named only where the DNA matches it firmly. Size values are once, few and many counts, or a class for expanded clones, and some rows have none.

size: -; D: TRBD1; V: TRBV29-1; J: TRBJ2-5; length: 11; DNA: TGCAGCGTACGGGACAGGGAGGCCCAGTACTTC; CDR3: CSVRDREAQYF
size: -; D: TRBD2; V: TRBV4-1; J: TRBJ2-1; length: 16; DNA: TGCGCCAGCAGCCAAGATAGCGGGGGAGCGTACAATGAGCAGTTCTTC; CDR3: CASSQDSGGAYNEQFF
size: -; D: TRBD1; V: TRBV5-4; J: TRBJ2-7; length: 15; DNA: TGTGCCAGCAGTTTTCCTTCGACAGGGGGCTACGAGCAGTACTTC; CDR3: CASSFPSTGGYEQYF
size: few; D: -; V: TRBV28; J: TRBJ1-4; length: 15; DNA: TGTGCCAGCACCGGCCCAGAGAAGGCTAATGAAAAACTGTTTTTT; CDR3: CASTGPEKANEKLFF
size: -; D: -; V: TRBV30; J: TRBJ2-3; length: 12; DNA: TGTGCCTGGAGGCCCGGGGGCGATACGCAGTATTTT; CDR3: CAWRPGGDTQYF
size: few; D: -; V: TRBV19; J: TRBJ1-1; length: 14; DNA: TGTGCCAGTAGTCGGCCGGGACATAACACTGAAGCTTTCTTT; CDR3: CASSRPGHNTEAFF
size: few; D: -; V: TRBV6-5; J: TRBJ2-7; length: 15; DNA: TGTGCCAGCAGTCGGGACTCCGGGGGCAGATACGAGCAGTACTTC; CDR3: CASSRDSGGRYEQYF
size: -; D: -; V: TRBV27; J: TRBJ2-7; length: 13; DNA: TGTGCCAGCAGTTTGGGGGGCCCCTACGAGCAGTACTTC; CDR3: CASSLGGPYEQYF
size: -; D: TRBD1; V: TRBV2; J: TRBJ1-2; length: 14; DNA: TGTGCCAGCACCCCGGGACAGGCCAACTATGGCTACACCTTC; CDR3: CASTPGQANYGYTF
size: -; D: -; V: TRBV25-1; J: TRBJ2-1; length: 15; DNA: TGTGCCAGCAGTGAATGGAGACCATCGGGGAATGAGCAGTTCTTC; CDR3: CASSEWRPSGNEQFF
size: -; D: -; V: TRBV9; J: TRBJ2-1; length: 15; DNA: TGTGCCAGCAGCACCCAGGGGCTCCCCTACAATGAGCAGTTCTTC; CDR3: CASSTQGLPYNEQFF
size: -; D: -; V: TRBV29-1; J: TRBJ1-3; length: 15; DNA: TGCAGCGCAAGTCAGGGACACTCTGTGGGAAACACCATATATTTT; CDR3: CSASQGHSVGNTIYF
size: -; D: -; V: TRBV5-1; J: TRBJ2-5; length: 13; DNA: TGCGCCAGCAGCTTTGGAACGATTCGGACCCAGTACTTC; CDR3: CASSFGTIRTQYF
size: -; D: TRBD2; V: TRBV6-5; J: TRBJ2-2; length: 15; DNA: TGTGCCAGCAGTCTCCTAGCGGAGGCGGGCGGGGAGCTGTTTTTT; CDR3: CASSLLAEAGGELFF
size: few; D: -; V: TRBV4-2; J: TRBJ2-2; length: 14; DNA: TGTGCCAGCAGCCAAGATAGGGGAACCGGGGAGCTGTTTTTT; CDR3: CASSQDRGTGELFF
size: -; D: TRBD2; V: TRBV4-3; J: TRBJ2-7; length: 15; DNA: TGCGCCAGCAGCCAAGATTCCCTAGCGGTCTACGAGCAGTACTTC; CDR3: CASSQDSLAVYEQYF
size: -; D: -; V: TRBV28; J: TRBJ2-7; length: 16; DNA: TGTGCCAGCAGTCCCCCCGGAGGGAGCCTCTCCTACGAGCAGTACTTC; CDR3: CASSPPGGSLSYEQYF
size: -; D: -; V: TRBV4-1; J: TRBJ2-7; length: 13; DNA: TGCGCCAGCAGCCAATTCCAGGTCTACGAGCAGTACTTC; CDR3: CASSQFQVYEQYF
size: -; D: -; V: TRBV5-1; J: TRBJ1-1; length: 14; DNA: TGCGCCAGCAGCTTGGAGGGTCGGTGGACTGAAGCTTTCTTT; CDR3: CASSLEGRWTEAFF
size: -; D: TRBD1; V: TRBV28; J: TRBJ2-5; length: 16; DNA: TGTGCCAGCAGTTTACCCCAGGGGGCGGGAAAGGAGACCCAGTACTTC; CDR3: CASSLPQGAGKETQYF
size: -; D: -; V: TRBV27; J: TRBJ2-5; length: 11; DNA: TGTGCGGGGGGAGTGCGTGAGACCCAGTACTTC; CDR3: CAGGVRETQYF
size: few; D: -; V: TRBV4-2; J: TRBJ2-1; length: 13; DNA: TGTGCCAGCAGCCAAGATCTATACGGTGAGCAGTTCTTC; CDR3: CASSQDLYGEQFF
size: -; D: -; V: TRBV29-1; J: TRBJ1-4; length: 13; DNA: TGCAGCGCAACAGGTCACGGAAATGAAAAACTGTTTTTT; CDR3: CSATGHGNEKLFF
size: few; D: -; V: TRBV9; J: TRBJ1-2; length: 13; DNA: TGTGCCAGCAGCGTAGACTACTTATATGGCTACACCTTC; CDR3: CASSVDYLYGYTF
size: -; D: -; V: TRBV29-1; J: TRBJ2-2; length: 15; DNA: TGCAGCGCCGGGGGCCTTGAACAGCCCACCGGGGAGCTGTTTTTT; CDR3: CSAGGLEQPTGELFF
size: -; D: TRBD1; V: TRBV7-2; J: TRBJ1-2; length: 14; DNA: TGTGCCAGCAGCTCCCTCGTCGGACAGGGCTACTACACCTTC; CDR3: CASSSLVGQGYYTF
size: -; D: -; V: TRBV9; J: TRBJ1-6; length: 15; DNA: TGTGCCAGCAGCCCTAGAACAGGCTATAATTCACCCCTCCACTTT; CDR3: CASSPRTGYNSPLHF
size: -; D: TRBD2; V: TRBV30; J: TRBJ2-1; length: 13; DNA: TGTGCCTGGAGTGTTAGCCTAGCGGGAGAGCAGTTCTTC; CDR3: CAWSVSLAGEQFF
size: -; D: TRBD1; V: TRBV6-6; J: TRBJ1-5; length: 16; DNA: TGTGCCAGCAGTCTAGGACAGGGGAAGGACAATCAGCCCCAGCATTTT; CDR3: CASSLGQGKDNQPQHF
size: -; D: TRBD1; V: TRBV10-3; J: TRBJ1-1; length: 15; DNA: TGTGCCATCAGTCGTCTCGGGACAGGGAACACTGAAGCTTTCTTT; CDR3: CAISRLGTGNTEAFF
size: -; D: -; V: TRBV4-3; J: TRBJ2-4; length: 18; DNA: TGCGCCAGCAGCCAAGACTCTCCCCTCCGATTAGCCAAAAACATTCAGTACTTC; CDR3: CASSQDSPLRLAKNIQYF
size: -; D: -; V: TRBV29-1; J: TRBJ2-5; length: 18; DNA: TGCAGCGTTGAAGATCGCGGTTCCCATGGCGTTTACCAAGAGACCCAGTACTTC; CDR3: CSVEDRGSHGVYQETQYF
size: -; D: TRBD2; V: TRBV15; J: TRBJ2-2; length: 16; DNA: TGTGCCACCAGCAGAGATCTAGCGGGGAGCACCGGGGAGCTGTTTTTT; CDR3: CATSRDLAGSTGELFF
size: once; D: -; V: TRBV9; J: TRBJ2-3; length: 13; DNA: TGTGCCAGCAGCGGGTCTCAGGCCGATACGCAGTATTTT; CDR3: CASSGSQADTQYF
size: -; D: -; V: TRBV29-1; J: TRBJ2-3; length: 16; DNA: TGCAGCGTTGAGCTGAGGACTATCCATAGCACAGATACGCAGTATTTT; CDR3: CSVELRTIHSTDTQYF
size: -; D: -; V: TRBV14; J: TRBJ2-3; length: 16; DNA: TGTGCCAGCAGCCCAGTCAGCGGGCTTAGCACAGATACGCAGTATTTT; CDR3: CASSPVSGLSTDTQYF
size: few; D: -; V: TRBV4-2; J: TRBJ1-2; length: 15; DNA: TGTGCCAGCAGCCAAGAACGGCTCGGTCACTATGGCTACACCTTC; CDR3: CASSQERLGHYGYTF
size: few; D: -; V: TRBV5-1; J: TRBJ2-7; length: 15; DNA: TGCGCCAGCAGCTTGGGGGGGGAACCCTCCTACGAGCAGTACTTC; CDR3: CASSLGGEPSYEQYF
size: -; D: -; V: TRBV27; J: TRBJ2-3; length: 16; DNA: TGTGCCAGCAGGGACGAGCGTCTCACTTCCGCAGATACGCAGTATTTT; CDR3: CASRDERLTSADTQYF
size: -; D: TRBD1; V: TRBV2; J: TRBJ1-1; length: 13; DNA: TGTGCCAGCAGTGGGCAGGGGGCCTCTGAAGCTTTCTTT; CDR3: CASSGQGASEAFF
size: -; D: -; V: TRBV4-1; J: TRBJ1-5; length: 15; DNA: TGCGCCAGCAGCCAAGAAGGGGGGGGCAATCAGCCCCAGCATTTT; CDR3: CASSQEGGGNQPQHF
size: -; D: -; V: TRBV29-1; J: TRBJ2-2; length: 13; DNA: TGCAGCGTTGACAGGGCGAACACCGGGGAGCTGTTTTTT; CDR3: CSVDRANTGELFF
size: few; D: -; V: TRBV4-1; J: TRBJ1-2; length: 14; DNA: TGCGCCAGCAGCCAAGACCGAGGGAACTATGGCTACACCTTC; CDR3: CASSQDRGNYGYTF
size: -; D: TRBD1; V: TRBV27; J: TRBJ2-5; length: 20; DNA: TGTGCCAGCAGTGACTGTACCGGGACAGGAAATCGTTTGGGCCAAGAGACCCAGTACTTC; CDR3: CASSDCTGTGNRLGQETQYF
size: -; D: -; V: TRBV6-5; J: TRBJ2-5; length: 14; DNA: TGTGCCAGCAGTCAGGGGCCCCAAGTGGAGACCCAGTACTTC; CDR3: CASSQGPQVETQYF
size: few; D: -; V: TRBV29-1; J: TRBJ2-5; length: 12; DNA: TGCAGCGTGAGCGGGCAGCAAGAGACCCAGTACTTC; CDR3: CSVSGQQETQYF
size: -; D: -; V: TRBV5-1; J: TRBJ1-2; length: 15; DNA: TGCGCCAGCAGCTTACCCCCGGGGGGGAACTATGGCTACACCTTC; CDR3: CASSLPPGGNYGYTF
size: few; D: -; V: TRBV10-3; J: TRBJ2-4; length: 16; DNA: TGTGCCATCAGTGGAGGGTATGATTTAGCCAAAAACATTCAGTACTTC; CDR3: CAISGGYDLAKNIQYF
size: -; D: -; V: TRBV18; J: TRBJ1-2; length: 14; DNA: TGTGCCAGCTCACAAGATCAGGGGCACTATGGCTACACCTTC; CDR3: CASSQDQGHYGYTF
size: -; D: TRBD2; V: TRBV7-8; J: TRBJ2-3; length: 16; DNA: TGTGCCAGCAGAGTGAGCGGGAGACAAGGCACAGATACGCAGTATTTT; CDR3: CASRVSGRQGTDTQYF
size: -; D: TRBD1; V: TRBV7-8; J: TRBJ2-5; length: 14; DNA: TGTGCCAGCAGCGAGTCGACAGGGGAAGAGACCCAGTACTTC; CDR3: CASSESTGEETQYF
size: -; D: -; V: TRBV7-9; J: TRBJ2-7; length: 14; DNA: TGTGCCAGCAGCTTAGCTGCACAGGGCTACGAGCAGTACTTC; CDR3: CASSLAAQGYEQYF
size: -; D: -; V: TRBV29-1; J: TRBJ1-2; length: 11; DNA: TGCAGCGTTGTAAGGGCCTATGGCTACACCTTC; CDR3: CSVVRAYGYTF
size: few; D: -; V: TRBV7-2; J: TRBJ2-3; length: 14; DNA: TGTGCCAGCAGCTATGTCGGGGACCCAGATACGCAGTATTTT; CDR3: CASSYVGDPDTQYF
size: -; D: TRBD2; V: TRBV29-1; J: TRBJ2-7; length: 16; DNA: TGCAGCGTTGAAGATCGTTTCACTAGCGGGACCTACGAGCAGTACTTC; CDR3: CSVEDRFTSGTYEQYF
size: few; D: TRBD1; V: TRBV29-1; J: TRBJ2-7; length: 14; DNA: TGCAGCGTGGCGTACGGGACAGGGGGTGACGAGCAGTACTTC; CDR3: CSVAYGTGGDEQYF
size: -; D: -; V: TRBV29-1; J: TRBJ1-1; length: 13; DNA: TGCAGCGGAAGTTATACGATGAACACTGAAGCTTTCTTT; CDR3: CSGSYTMNTEAFF
size: -; D: -; V: TRBV5-1; J: TRBJ2-7; length: 13; DNA: TGCGCCAGCAGGAAAGAGGGTTGGTACGAGCAGTACTTC; CDR3: CASRKEGWYEQYF
size: -; D: -; V: TRBV6-5; J: TRBJ2-6; length: 14; DNA: TGTGCCAGCACTTTAGGGGCTGGGGCCAACGTCCTGACTTTC; CDR3: CASTLGAGANVLTF
size: few; D: TRBD2; V: TRBV7-8; J: TRBJ2-4; length: 18; DNA: TGTGCCAGCAGCTTAGTGGGTACTAGCGGGAGGGCCCAAAACATTCAGTACTTC; CDR3: CASSLVGTSGRAQNIQYF